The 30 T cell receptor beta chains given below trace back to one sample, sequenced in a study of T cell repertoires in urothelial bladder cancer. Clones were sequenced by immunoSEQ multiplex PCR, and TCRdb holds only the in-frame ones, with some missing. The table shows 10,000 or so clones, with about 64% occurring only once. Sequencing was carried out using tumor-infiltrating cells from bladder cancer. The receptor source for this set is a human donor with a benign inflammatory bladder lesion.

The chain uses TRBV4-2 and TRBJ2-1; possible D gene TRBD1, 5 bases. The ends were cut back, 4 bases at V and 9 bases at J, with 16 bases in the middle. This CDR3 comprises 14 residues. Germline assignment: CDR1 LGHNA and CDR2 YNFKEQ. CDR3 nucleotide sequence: TGTGCCAGCAGCCCGGTACAGGCGGCGGTTGAGCAGTTCTTC. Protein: CASSPVQAAVEQFF.

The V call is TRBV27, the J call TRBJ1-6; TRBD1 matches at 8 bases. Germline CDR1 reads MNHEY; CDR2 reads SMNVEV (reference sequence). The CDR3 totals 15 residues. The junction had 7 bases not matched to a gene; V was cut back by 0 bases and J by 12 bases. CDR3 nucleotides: TGTGCCAGCAGTTTATCGGTTCGACAGGGGAAACCCCTCCACTTT. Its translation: CASSLSVRQGKPLHF.

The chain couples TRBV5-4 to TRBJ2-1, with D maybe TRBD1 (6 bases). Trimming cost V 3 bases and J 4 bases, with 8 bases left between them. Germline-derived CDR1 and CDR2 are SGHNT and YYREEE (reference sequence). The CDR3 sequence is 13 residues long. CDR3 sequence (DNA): TGTGCCAGCAGCTCCGGACAGTACAATGAGCAGTTCTTC. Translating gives CASSSGQYNEQFF.

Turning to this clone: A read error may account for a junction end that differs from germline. The CDR3 sequence is CASSLWGVGNNEQFF. CDR3 coding DNA: TGTGCCAGCAGCTTATGGGGAGTGGGGAACAATGAGCAGTTCTTC. The chain links TRBV27 to TRBJ2-1; D is perhaps TRBD2 (5 bases). There are 15 residues in the CDR3. CDR1 is MNHEY, CDR2 SMNVEV, per germline (reference sequence).

The CDR3 protein is CSAPFGGGYTF. The CDR3 nucleotides read TGCAGTGCTCCTTTTGGGGGGGGCTACACCTTC. The chain joins TRBV20-1 to TRBJ1-2; TRBD1 might be the D (5 bases). Germline values: CDR1 DFQATT, CDR2 SNEGSKA (reference sequence). V lost 5 bases, J lost 8 bases, and 12 bases lay in between. The CDR3 contains 11 residues.

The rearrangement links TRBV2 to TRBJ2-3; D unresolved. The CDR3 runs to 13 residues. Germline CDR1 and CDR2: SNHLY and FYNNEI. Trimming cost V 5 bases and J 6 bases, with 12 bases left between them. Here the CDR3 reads CASSPPEADTQYF. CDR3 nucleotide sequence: TGTGCCAGCAGTCCACCCGAGGCGGATACGCAGTATTTT.

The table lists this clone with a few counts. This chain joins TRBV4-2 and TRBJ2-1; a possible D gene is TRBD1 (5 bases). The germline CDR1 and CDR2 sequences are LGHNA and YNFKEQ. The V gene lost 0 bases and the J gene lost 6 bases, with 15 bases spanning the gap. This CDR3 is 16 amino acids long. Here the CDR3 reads CASSQEGRVVGNEQFF. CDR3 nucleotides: TGTGCCAGCAGCCAAGAGGGCAGGGTGGTTGGCAATGAGCAGTTCTTC.

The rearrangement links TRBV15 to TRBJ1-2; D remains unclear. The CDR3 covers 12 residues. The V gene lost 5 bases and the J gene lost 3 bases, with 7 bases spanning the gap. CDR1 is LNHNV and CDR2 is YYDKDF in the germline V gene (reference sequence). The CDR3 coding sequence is TGTGCCACCAGCGAACTCGACTATGGCTACACCTTC. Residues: CATSELDYGYTF.

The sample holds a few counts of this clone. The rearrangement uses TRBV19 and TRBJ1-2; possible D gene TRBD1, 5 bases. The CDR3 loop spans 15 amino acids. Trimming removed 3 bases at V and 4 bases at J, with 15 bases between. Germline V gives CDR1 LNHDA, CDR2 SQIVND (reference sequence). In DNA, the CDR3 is TGTGCCAGTAGTATGGGGCAGTCTCCCCCCTATGGCTACACCTTC. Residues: CASSMGQSPPYGYTF.

As DNA, the CDR3 is TGTGCCAGCAGCTTAGAGGGGCAGACCCACAATGAGCAGTTCTTC. Its translation is CASSLEGQTHNEQFF. This sequence joins TRBV11-2 and TRBJ2-1; tentative D call: TRBD1 (5 bases). The CDR3 consists of 15 residues. The germline CDR1 and CDR2 sequences are SGHAT and FQNNGV. Trimming removed 0 bases from V and 5 bases from J, with 11 bases in between.

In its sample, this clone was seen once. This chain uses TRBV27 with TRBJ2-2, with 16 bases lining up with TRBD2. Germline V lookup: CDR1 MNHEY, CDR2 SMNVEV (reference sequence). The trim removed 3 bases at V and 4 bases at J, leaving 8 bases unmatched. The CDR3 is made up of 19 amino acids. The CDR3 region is CASSLPPGTSGGATGELFF. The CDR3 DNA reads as TGTGCCAGCAGTTTGCCCCCCGGGACTAGCGGGGGGGCCACCGGGGAGCTGTTTTTT.

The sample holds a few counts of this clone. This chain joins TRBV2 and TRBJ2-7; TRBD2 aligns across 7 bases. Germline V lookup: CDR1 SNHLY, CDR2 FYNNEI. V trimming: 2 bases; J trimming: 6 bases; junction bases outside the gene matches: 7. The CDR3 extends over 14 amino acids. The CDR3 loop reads CASSELRGGVEQYF. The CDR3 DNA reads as TGTGCCAGCAGTGAATTGAGGGGAGGGGTCGAGCAGTACTTC. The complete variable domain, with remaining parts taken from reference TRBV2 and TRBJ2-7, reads EPEVTQTPSHQVTQMGQEVILRCVPISNHLYFYWYRQILGQKVEFLVSFYNNEISEKSEIFDDQFSVERPDGSNFTLKIRSTKLEDSAMYFCASSELRGGVEQYFGPGTRLTVT.

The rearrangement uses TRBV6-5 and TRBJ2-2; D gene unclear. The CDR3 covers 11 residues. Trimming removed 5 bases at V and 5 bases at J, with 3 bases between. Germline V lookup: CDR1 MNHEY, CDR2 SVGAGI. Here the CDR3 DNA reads TGTGCCAGCAGTGAAACCGGGGAGCTGTTTTTT. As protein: CASSETGELFF.

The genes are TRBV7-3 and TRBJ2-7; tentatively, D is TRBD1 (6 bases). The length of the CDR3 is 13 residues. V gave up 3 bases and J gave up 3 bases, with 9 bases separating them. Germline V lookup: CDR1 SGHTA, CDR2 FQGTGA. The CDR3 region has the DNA TGTGCCAGCAGCTTTGGCAGGGGCTACGAGCAGTACTTC. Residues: CASSFGRGYEQYF.

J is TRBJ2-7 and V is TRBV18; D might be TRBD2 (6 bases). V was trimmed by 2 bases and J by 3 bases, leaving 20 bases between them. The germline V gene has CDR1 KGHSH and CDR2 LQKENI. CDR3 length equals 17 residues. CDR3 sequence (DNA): TGTGCCAGCTCACCAACGCTAGGGGACTGGGCAGTCTACGAGCAGTACTTC. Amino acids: CASSPTLGDWAVYEQYF.

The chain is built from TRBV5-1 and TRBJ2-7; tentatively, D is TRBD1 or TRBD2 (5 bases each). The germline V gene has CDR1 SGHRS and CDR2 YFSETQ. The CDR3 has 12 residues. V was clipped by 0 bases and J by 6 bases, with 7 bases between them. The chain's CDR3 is CASSLVGTEQYF. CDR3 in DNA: TGCGCCAGCAGCTTGGTGGGGACCGAGCAGTACTTC.

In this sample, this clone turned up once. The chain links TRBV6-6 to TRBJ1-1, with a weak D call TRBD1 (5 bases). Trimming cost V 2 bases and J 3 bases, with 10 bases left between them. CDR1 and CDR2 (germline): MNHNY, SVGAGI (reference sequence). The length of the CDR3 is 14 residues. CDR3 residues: CASSYMGGDTEAFF. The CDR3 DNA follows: TGTGCCAGCAGTTACATGGGGGGGGACACTGAAGCTTTCTTT.

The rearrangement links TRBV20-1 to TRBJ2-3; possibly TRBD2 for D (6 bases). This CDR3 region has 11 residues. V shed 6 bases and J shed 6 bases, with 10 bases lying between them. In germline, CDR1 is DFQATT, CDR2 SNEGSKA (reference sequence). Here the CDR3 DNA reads TGCAGTGCCACGGGGGTGGATACGCAGTATTTT. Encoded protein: CSATGVDTQYF.

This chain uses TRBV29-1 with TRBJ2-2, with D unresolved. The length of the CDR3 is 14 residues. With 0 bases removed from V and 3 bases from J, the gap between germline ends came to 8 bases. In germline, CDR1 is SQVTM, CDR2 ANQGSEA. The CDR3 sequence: CSVEDGWDTGELFF. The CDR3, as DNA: TGCAGCGTTGAAGATGGATGGGACACCGGGGAGCTGTTTTTT.

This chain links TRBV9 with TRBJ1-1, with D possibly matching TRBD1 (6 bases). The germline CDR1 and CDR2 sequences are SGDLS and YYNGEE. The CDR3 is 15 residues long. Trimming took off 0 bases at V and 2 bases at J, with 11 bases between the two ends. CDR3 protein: CASSVVTGKNTEAFF. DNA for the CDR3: TGTGCCAGCAGCGTAGTCACAGGGAAAAACACTGAAGCTTTCTTT.

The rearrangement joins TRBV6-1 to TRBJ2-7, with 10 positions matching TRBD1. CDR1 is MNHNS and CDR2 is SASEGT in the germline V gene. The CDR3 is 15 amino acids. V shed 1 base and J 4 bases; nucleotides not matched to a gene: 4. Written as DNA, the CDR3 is TGTGCCAGCAGTGAAGTCCCGGGACAGGGGTACGAGCAGTACTTC. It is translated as CASSEVPGQGYEQYF.

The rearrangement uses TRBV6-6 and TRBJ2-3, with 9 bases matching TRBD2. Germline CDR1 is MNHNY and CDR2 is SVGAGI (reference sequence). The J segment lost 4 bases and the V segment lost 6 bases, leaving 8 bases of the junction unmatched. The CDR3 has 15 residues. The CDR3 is CASSPGLASPDTQYF. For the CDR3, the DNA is TGTGCCAGCAGCCCGGGACTAGCAAGCCCAGATACGCAGTATTTT.

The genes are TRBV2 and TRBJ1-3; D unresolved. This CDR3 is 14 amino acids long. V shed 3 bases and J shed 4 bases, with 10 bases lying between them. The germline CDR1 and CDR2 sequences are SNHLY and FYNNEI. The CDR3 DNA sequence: TGTGCCAGCAGTGAGGAGAGCTTCGGAAACACCATATATTTT. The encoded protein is CASSEESFGNTIYF.

This CDR3 is CASSKEGAWRNQPQHF. Here the CDR3 DNA reads TGTGCCAGCAGCAAAGAGGGGGCGTGGCGCAATCAGCCCCAGCATTTT. The genes are TRBV21-1 and TRBJ1-5; the table calls TRBD1, which could not be checked here. TRBV21-1 corresponds to a pseudogene. The CDR3 has 16 amino acids.

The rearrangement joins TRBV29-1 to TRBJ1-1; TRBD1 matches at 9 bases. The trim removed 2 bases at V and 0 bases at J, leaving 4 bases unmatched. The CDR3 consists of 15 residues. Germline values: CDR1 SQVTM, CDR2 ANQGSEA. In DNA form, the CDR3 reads TGCAGCGTTGAACGGGGGACAGGGATGAACACTGAAGCTTTCTTT. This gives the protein CSVERGTGMNTEAFF.

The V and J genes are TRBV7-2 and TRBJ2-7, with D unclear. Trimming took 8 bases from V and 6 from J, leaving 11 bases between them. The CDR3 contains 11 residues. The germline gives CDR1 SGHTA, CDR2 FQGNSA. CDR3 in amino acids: CASRTWAEQYF. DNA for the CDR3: TGTGCCAGCCGCACGTGGGCCGAGCAGTACTTC.

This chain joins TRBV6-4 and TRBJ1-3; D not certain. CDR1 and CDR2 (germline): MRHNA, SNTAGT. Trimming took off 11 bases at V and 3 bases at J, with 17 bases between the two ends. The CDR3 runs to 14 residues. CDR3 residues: CARPPDGNGNTIYF. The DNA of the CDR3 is TGTGCCCGACCACCGGACGGTAATGGAAACACCATATATTTT.

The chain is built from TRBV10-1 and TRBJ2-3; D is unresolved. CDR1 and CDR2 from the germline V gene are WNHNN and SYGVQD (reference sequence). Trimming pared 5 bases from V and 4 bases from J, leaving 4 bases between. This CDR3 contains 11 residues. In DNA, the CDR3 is TGCGCCAGCAGTTCCGCAGATACGCAGTATTTT. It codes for CASSSADTQYF.

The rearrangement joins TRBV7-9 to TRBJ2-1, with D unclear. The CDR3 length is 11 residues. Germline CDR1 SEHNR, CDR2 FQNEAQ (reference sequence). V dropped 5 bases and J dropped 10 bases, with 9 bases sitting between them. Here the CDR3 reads CASSPKGEQFF. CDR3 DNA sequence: TGTGCCAGCAGCCCGAAAGGCGAGCAGTTCTTC.

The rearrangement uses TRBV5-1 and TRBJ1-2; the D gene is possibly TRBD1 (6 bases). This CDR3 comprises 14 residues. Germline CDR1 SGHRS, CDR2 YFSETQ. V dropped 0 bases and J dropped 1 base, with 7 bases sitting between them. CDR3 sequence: CASSLGQDNYGYTF. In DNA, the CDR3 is TGCGCCAGCAGCTTGGGACAGGATAACTATGGCTACACCTTC.